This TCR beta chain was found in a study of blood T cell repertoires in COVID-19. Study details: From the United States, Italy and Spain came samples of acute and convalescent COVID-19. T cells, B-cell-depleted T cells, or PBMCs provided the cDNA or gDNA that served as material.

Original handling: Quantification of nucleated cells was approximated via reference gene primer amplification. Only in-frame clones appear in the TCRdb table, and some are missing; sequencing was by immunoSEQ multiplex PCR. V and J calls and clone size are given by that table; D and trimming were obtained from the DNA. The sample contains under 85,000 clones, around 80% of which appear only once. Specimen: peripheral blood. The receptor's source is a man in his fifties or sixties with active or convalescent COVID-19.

CDR3 protein: CASSQFFQGATDTQYF. The DNA of the CDR3 is TGCGCCAGCAGCCAATTTTTTCAGGGGGCAACAGATACGCAGTATTTT. V and J are TRBV4-3 and TRBJ2-3, with 8 bases fitting TRBD1. The CDR3 is 16 residues long. Trimming took 2 bases from V and 3 from J; bases not matched to a gene: 7. Per germline, CDR1 LGHNA and CDR2 YSLEER.